The 8 T cell receptor beta chains in this list originate from one sample, sequenced in a study of PD-L1 blockade in urothelial cancer. The assay was immunoSEQ multiplex PCR, and TCRdb's table has in-frame clones only and misses some. The sample records tens of thousands of clones, around 83% being singletons. Time point noted: pretreatment peripheral blood. The sample here was PBMCs, taken around atezolizumab (anti-PD-L1) treatment. These receptors were taken from a man aged 50 to 60 with urothelial cancer.

The CDR3 loop reads CASSSRQSGANVLTF. CDR3 sequence (DNA): TGTGCCAGCAGCTCCCGACAGTCTGGGGCCAACGTCCTGACTTTC. The chain recombines TRBV11-2 with TRBJ2-6; possibly TRBD1 for D (5 bases). Looked up from germline, CDR1 is SGHAT and CDR2 is FQNNGV. CDR3 size: 15 residues. The V end was cut by 4 bases, the J end by 1 base, with 8 bases between.

The V call is TRBV6-1, the J call TRBJ1-1; D might be TRBD1 (5 bases). CDR3 size: 14 residues. CDR1 MNHNS and CDR2 SASEGT come from the germline V gene. V shed 7 bases and J shed 6 bases, with 18 bases lying between them. The CDR3 is CASNRQGKGSEAFF. Written as DNA, the CDR3 is TGTGCCAGCAACCGGCAGGGTAAGGGTTCTGAAGCTTTCTTT.

The chain uses TRBV5-1 and TRBJ2-1; perhaps TRBD1 as D (5 bases). Looked up from germline, CDR1 is SGHRS and CDR2 is YFSETQ. The CDR3 spans 16 residues. The germline V and J ends were trimmed by 4 bases and 0 bases, with 14 bases remaining between them. CDR3 residues: CASSPYTGSSYNEQFF. The CDR3 bases are TGCGCCAGCAGCCCGTACACAGGAAGCTCCTACAATGAGCAGTTCTTC.

This clone is a singleton in its sample. The chain has TRBV14 and TRBJ1-4; 7 nucleotides align to TRBD1. Germline V gives CDR1 SGHDN, CDR2 FVKESK. The CDR3 has 15 amino acids. V trimming: 2 bases; J trimming: 7 bases; junction bases outside the gene matches: 7. Here the CDR3 reads CASSQWETGFEKLFF. CDR3 DNA: TGTGCCAGCAGCCAATGGGAGACAGGGTTTGAAAAACTGTTTTTT.

Written as DNA, the CDR3 is TGTGCGGGTCAAACAGGGGGCAGTCAGCCCCAGCATTTT. Amino acid sequence: CAGQTGGSQPQHF. The rearrangement links TRBV28 to TRBJ1-5; 9 bases are shared with TRBD1. Germline V gives CDR1 MDHEN, CDR2 SYDVKM. This CDR3 spans 13 amino acids.

The chain carries TRBV7-2 and TRBJ2-1; 9 bases map to TRBD1. The CDR3 totals 15 residues. The V segment lost 3 bases and the J segment 7 bases; nucleotides outside the gene matches: 7. From germline, CDR1 is SGHTA and CDR2 FQGNSA. In nucleotides, the CDR3 is TGTGCCAGCAGCTTGACAGGGGGGATTATGAATGAGCAGTTCTTC. Protein sequence: CASSLTGGIMNEQFF.

V usage is TRBV29-1 and J usage is TRBJ1-5; TRBD1 might be the D (5 bases). Per germline, CDR1 SQVTM and CDR2 ANQGSEA. The CDR3 consists of 13 residues. The ends were cut back, 7 bases at V and 4 bases at J, with 14 bases in the middle. The CDR3 here is CSGGDSANQPQHF. In DNA, the CDR3 is TGCAGCGGAGGTGACAGTGCGAATCAGCCCCAGCATTTT.

The CDR3 coding sequence is TGCGCCAGCAGCTTGGAAGGGACAGGGGTAGAGACCCAGTACTTC. It is translated as CASSLEGTGVETQYF. The rearrangement joins TRBV5-1 to TRBJ2-5; TRBD1 matches at 10 bases. Germline assignment: CDR1 SGHRS and CDR2 YFSETQ. With V trimmed by 0 bases and J by 4 bases, 3 bases remained unmatched. This CDR3 contains 15 residues.